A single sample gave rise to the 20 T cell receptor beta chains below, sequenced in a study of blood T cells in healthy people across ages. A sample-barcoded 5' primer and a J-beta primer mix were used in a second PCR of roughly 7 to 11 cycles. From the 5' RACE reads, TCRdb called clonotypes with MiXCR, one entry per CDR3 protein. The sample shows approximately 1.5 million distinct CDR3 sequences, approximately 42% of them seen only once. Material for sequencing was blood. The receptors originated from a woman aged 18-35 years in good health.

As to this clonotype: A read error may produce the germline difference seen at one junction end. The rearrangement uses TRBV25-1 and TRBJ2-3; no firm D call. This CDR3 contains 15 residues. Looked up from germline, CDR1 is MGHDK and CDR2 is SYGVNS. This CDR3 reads CATSRASAWTDTQYF. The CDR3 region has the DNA TGTGCCACCAGTAGGGCCAGCGCGTGGACAGATACGCAGTATTTT.

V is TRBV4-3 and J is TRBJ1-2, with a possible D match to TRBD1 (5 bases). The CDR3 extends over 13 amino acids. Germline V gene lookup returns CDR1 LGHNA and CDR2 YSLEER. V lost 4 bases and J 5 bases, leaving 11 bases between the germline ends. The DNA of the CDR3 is TGCGCCAGCAGCCCCTCACCAGGGTATGGCTACACCTTC. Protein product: CASSPSPGYGYTF.

The CDR3 region has the DNA TGCAGCGTTGTGGTCACCTACTATGGCTACACCTTC. It yields the protein CSVVVTYYGYTF. This chain connects TRBV29-1 to TRBJ1-2; the D is unclear. The CDR3 length is 12 residues. The ends were cut back, 4 bases at V and 3 bases at J, with 9 bases in the middle. Germline V gene data show CDR1 as SQVTM and CDR2 as ANQGSEA.

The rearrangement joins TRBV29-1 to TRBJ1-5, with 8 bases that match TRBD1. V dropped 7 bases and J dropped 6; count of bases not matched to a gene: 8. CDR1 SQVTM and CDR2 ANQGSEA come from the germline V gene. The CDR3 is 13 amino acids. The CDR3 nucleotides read TGCAGCGGGCGACAGGGGAGTGGTCAGCCCCAGCATTTT. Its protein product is CSGRQGSGQPQHF.

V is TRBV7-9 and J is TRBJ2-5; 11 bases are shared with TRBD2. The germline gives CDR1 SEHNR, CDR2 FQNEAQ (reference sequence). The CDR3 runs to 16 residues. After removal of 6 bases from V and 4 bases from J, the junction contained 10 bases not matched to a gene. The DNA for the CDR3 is TGTGCCAGCAGTTTTCCCCCCGGGACTAGCGGAGAGACCCAGTACTTC. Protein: CASSFPPGTSGETQYF.

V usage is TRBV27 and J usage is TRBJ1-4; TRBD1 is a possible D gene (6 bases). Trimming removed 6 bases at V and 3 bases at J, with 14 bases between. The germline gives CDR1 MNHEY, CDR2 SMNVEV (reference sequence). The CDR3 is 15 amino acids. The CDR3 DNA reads TGTGCCAGCAGGCAGCTGGGGGCTTCTAATGAAAAACTGTTTTTT. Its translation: CASRQLGASNEKLFF.

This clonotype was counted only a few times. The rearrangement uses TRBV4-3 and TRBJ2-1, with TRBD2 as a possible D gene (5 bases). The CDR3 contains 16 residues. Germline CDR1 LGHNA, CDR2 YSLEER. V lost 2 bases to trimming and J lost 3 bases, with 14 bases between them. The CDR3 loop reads CASSQWLIRDYNEQFF. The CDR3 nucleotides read TGCGCCAGCAGCCAATGGCTGATTCGGGACTACAATGAGCAGTTCTTC.

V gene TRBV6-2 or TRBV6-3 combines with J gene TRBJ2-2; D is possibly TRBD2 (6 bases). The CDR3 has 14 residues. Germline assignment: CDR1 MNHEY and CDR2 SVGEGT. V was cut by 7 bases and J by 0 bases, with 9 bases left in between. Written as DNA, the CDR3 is TGTGCCAGCAAGGGACTGTCGAACACCGGGGAGCTGTTTTTT. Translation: CASKGLSNTGELFF.

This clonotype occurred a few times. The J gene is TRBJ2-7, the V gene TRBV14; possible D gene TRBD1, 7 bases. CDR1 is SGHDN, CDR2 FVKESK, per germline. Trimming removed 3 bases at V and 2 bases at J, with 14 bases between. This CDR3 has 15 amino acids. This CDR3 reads CASSQYRGGPYEQYF. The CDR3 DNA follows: TGTGCCAGCAGCCAGTACAGGGGAGGCCCCTACGAGCAGTACTTC.

The DNA of the CDR3 is TGTGCCAGCAGTCGGATGTGGCCCGGGGAGCTGTTTTTT. Translation: CASSRMWPGELFF. This sequence joins TRBV12-3 or TRBV12-4 and TRBJ2-2; D gene ambiguous. CDR3 size: 13 residues. Between the trimmed V and J ends, which lost 5 bases and 6 bases, there was a span of 10 bases.

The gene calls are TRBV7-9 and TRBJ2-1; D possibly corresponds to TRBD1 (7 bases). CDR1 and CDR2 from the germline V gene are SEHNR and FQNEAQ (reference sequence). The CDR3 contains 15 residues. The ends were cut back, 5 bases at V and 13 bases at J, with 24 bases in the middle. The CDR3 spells CASSLSFSAGGIQFF. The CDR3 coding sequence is TGTGCCAGCAGCCTGTCGTTCTCGGCAGGGGGGATCCAGTTCTTC.

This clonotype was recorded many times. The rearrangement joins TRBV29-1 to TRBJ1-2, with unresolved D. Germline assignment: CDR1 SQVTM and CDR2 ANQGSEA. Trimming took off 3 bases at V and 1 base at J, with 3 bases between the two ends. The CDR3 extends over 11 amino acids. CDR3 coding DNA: TGCAGCGTTGATTTTAACTATGGCTACACCTTC. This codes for CSVDFNYGYTF.

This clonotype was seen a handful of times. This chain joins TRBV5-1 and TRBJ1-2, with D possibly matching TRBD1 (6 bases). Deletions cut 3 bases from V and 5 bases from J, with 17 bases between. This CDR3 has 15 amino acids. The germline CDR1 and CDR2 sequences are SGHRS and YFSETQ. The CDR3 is CASSSGDKAMYGYTF. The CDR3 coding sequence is TGCGCCAGCAGCTCAGGGGACAAGGCCATGTATGGCTACACCTTC.

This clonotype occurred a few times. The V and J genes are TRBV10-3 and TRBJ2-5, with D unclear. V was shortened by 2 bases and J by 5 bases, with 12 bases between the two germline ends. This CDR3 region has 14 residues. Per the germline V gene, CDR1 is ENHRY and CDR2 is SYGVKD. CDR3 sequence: CAISERPGRETQYF. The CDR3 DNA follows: TGTGCCATCAGTGAGAGGCCGGGCAGGGAGACCCAGTACTTC.

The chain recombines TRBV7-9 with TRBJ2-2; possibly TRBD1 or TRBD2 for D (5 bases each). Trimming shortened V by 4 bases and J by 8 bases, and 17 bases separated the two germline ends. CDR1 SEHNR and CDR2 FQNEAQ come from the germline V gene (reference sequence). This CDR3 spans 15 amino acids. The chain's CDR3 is CASSSGQPGLGELFF. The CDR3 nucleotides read TGTGCCAGCAGCTCTGGACAACCCGGACTTGGGGAGCTGTTTTTT.

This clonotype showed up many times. Here the CDR3 DNA reads TGTGCCATCAGTGAGTCTGGGGACCAAGAGACCCAGTACTTC. Its protein is CAISESGDQETQYF. J is TRBJ2-5 and V is TRBV10-3, with unresolved D. From germline, CDR1 is ENHRY and CDR2 SYGVKD. The CDR3 runs 14 residues. Trimming cost V 0 bases and J 0 bases, with 5 bases left between them.

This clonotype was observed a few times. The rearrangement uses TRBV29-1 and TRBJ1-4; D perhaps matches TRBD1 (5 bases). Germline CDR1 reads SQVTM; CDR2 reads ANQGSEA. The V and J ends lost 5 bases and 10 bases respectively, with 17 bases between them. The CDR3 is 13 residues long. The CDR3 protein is CSVTEGTKLKLFF. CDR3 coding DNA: TGCAGCGTTACGGAAGGGACCAAGCTAAAACTGTTTTTT.

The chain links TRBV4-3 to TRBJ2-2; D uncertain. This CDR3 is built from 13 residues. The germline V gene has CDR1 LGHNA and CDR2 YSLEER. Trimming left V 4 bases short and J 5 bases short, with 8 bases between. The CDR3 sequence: CASSRVGTGELFF. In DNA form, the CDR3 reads TGCGCCAGCAGCCGGGTTGGAACCGGGGAGCTGTTTTTT.

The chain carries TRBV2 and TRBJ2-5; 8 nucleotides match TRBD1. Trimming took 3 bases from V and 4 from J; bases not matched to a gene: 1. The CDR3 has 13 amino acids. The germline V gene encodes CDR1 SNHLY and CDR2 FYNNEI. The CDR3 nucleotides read TGTGCCAGCAGTGATGACAGGGGAGAGACCCAGTACTTC. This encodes CASSDDRGETQYF.

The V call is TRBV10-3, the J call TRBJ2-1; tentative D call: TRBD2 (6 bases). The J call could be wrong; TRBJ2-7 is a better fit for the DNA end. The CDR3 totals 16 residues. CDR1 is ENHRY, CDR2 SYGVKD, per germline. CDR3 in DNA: TGTGCCATCAGTGAGGTAGCGGAGAGCTCCTACAATGAGCAGTACTTC. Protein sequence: CAISEVAESSYNEQYF.